The entry that follows covers one T cell receptor (beta chain) sequence. A library of TCRbeta sequences, prepared with unique molecular identifiers, was generated. TCRdb passed the PCR reads through MiXCR, listing each CDR3 protein once. The sample has about 500,000 distinct CDR3 sequences, 32% seen once; the top ten hold approximately 2.3%. This entry belongs to a study of T-cell reconstitution after alpha-beta-depleted transplantation in children. Trimming removed 0 bases at V and 6 bases at J, with 21 bases between. Germline loops: CDR1 DFQATT, CDR2 SNEGSKA (reference sequence). This CDR3 has 18 amino acids.

The gene calls are TRBV20-1 and TRBJ1-6; tentatively, D is TRBD1 (5 bases). This clonotype originated in a human donor who donated a stem cell graft to a child with aplastic anemia. The sequencing here drew on PBMCs from the stem cell graft donor, taken from the stem cell graft. The CDR3 DNA reads as TGCAGTGCTAGAGATCCTCTGGCAGGGAGGATCGGTAATTCACCCCTCCACTTT. Amino acid sequence: CSARDPLAGRIGNSPLHF.